One sample yielded the 25 T cell receptor beta chains listed below, sequenced in a study of CD8 T cells in Susac syndrome. RNA totalling about 0.45 to 1 ug underwent reverse transcription with random hexamers. Using its own MiXCR run on the immunoSEQ multiplex PCR reads, TCRdb lists one record per CDR3 protein. Of some 120,000 distinct CDR3 sequences in the sample, just under 95% are singletons; the top ten hold more than 0.075%. Sequenced input: CD4+ T cells from PBMCs. The receptor source for this set is a human donor in good health.

The rearrangement uses TRBV14 and TRBJ2-7, with TRBD2 as a possible D gene (5 bases). Looked up from germline, CDR1 is SGHDN and CDR2 is FVKESK. The CDR3 is 16 amino acids. The V and J ends lost 2 bases and 3 bases respectively, with 17 bases between them. This chain's CDR3 is CASSQRSGIIVYEQYF. The CDR3 region has the DNA TGTGCCAGCAGCCAAAGATCCGGGATTATCGTCTACGAGCAGTACTTC.

This chain connects TRBV6-2 or TRBV6-3 to TRBJ2-6; D is possibly TRBD1 or TRBD2 (5 bases each). This CDR3 spans 18 amino acids. Per the germline V gene, CDR1 is MNHEY and CDR2 is SVGEGT. V was pared by 7 bases and J by 1 base, with 20 bases between. The CDR3 sequence: CASTRGQGNPSGANVLTF. CDR3 DNA: TGTGCCAGCACCCGAGGGCAGGGAAACCCTTCTGGGGCCAACGTCCTGACTTTC.

Here the CDR3 reads CASSLAGSSTDTQYF. As DNA, the CDR3 is TGCGCCAGCAGCTTGGCAGGGTCTAGCACAGATACGCAGTATTTT. The V call is TRBV5-1, the J call TRBJ2-3; D may be TRBD1 (5 bases). The CDR3 has 15 residues. Germline lookup yields CDR1 SGHRS and CDR2 YFSETQ. The ends were cut back, 0 bases at V and 0 bases at J, with 8 bases in the middle.

For the CDR3, the DNA is TGTGCCAGCAGTTACTCGACTTCAGGGCTCACTGAAGCTTTCTTT. Translation: CASSYSTSGLTEAFF. The chain uses TRBV6-5 and TRBJ1-1; perhaps TRBD1 as D (5 bases). In germline, CDR1 is MNHEY, CDR2 SVGAGI. The CDR3 extends over 15 amino acids. The V end lost 0 bases, the J end lost 4 bases, and 12 bases lay between the germline ends.

The chain carries TRBV7-2 and TRBJ1-2; D may be TRBD1 (6 bases). The ends were cut back, 3 bases at V and 4 bases at J, with 18 bases in the middle. Germline V gene lookup returns CDR1 SGHTA and CDR2 FQGNSA. The CDR3 runs to 16 residues. The CDR3 region is CASSLAFPGETYGYTF. The DNA for the CDR3 is TGTGCCAGCAGCTTGGCGTTCCCAGGGGAAACCTATGGCTACACCTTC.

Here the CDR3 reads CASSPGGGGRTYEQYF. DNA of the CDR3: TGTGCCAGCAGCCCGGGAGGCGGAGGAAGGACCTACGAGCAGTACTTC. This chain joins TRBV3-1 and TRBJ2-7, with 7 bases aligning to TRBD2. The trim removed 4 bases at V and 2 bases at J, leaving 11 bases unmatched. This CDR3 is built from 16 residues. Germline V gene lookup returns CDR1 LGHDT and CDR2 YNNKEL (reference sequence).

The V and J genes are TRBV6-5 and TRBJ1-5; D might be TRBD1 (6 bases). This CDR3 is 15 amino acids long. Germline V gene lookup returns CDR1 MNHEY and CDR2 SVGAGI. V was pared by 6 bases and J by 1 base, with 13 bases between. The CDR3 DNA is TGTGCCAGCAGCTATACAGGGCACAGCAATCAGCCCCAGCATTTT. Protein product: CASSYTGHSNQPQHF.

V gene TRBV27 combines with J gene TRBJ2-1; the D is unclear. The CDR3 extends over 15 amino acids. V lost 7 bases and J 0 bases, leaving 13 bases between the germline ends. Germline loops: CDR1 MNHEY, CDR2 SMNVEV (reference sequence). CDR3 nucleotides: TGTGCCAGCACCAAGTTAGGCGGCTCCTACAATGAGCAGTTCTTC. Translating gives CASTKLGGSYNEQFF.

This clonotype was observed a single time. The chain carries TRBV6-5 and TRBJ1-2; D is possibly TRBD1 (6 bases). The CDR3 loop spans 14 amino acids. V was cut by 5 bases and J by 7 bases, with 17 bases left in between. Looked up from germline, CDR1 is MNHEY and CDR2 is SVGAGI. CDR3 region: CASSPPGAPGGYTF. The CDR3 nucleotides are TGTGCCAGCAGTCCCCCGGGGGCGCCGGGTGGCTACACCTTC.

V is TRBV4-3 and J is TRBJ2-5, with D tentatively TRBD1 or TRBD2 (5 bases each). Trimming stripped 3 bases from V and 7 bases from J, with 18 bases between. This CDR3 has 15 amino acids. CDR1 and CDR2 from the germline V gene are LGHNA and YSLEER. Written as DNA, the CDR3 is TGCGCCAGCAGCCAGGGGCTGAGGGGACCGGGGACCCAGTACTTC. Protein product: CASSQGLRGPGTQYF.

The CDR3 protein is CASSQPGPAGEQFF. The DNA for the CDR3 is TGTGCCAGCAGCCAACCGGGCCCTGCCGGTGAGCAGTTCTTC. The V and J genes are TRBV3-1 and TRBJ2-1; D gene uncertain. CDR3 length: 14 residues. Germline V lookup: CDR1 LGHDT, CDR2 YNNKEL (reference sequence). The V end was cut by 2 bases, the J end by 9 bases, with 14 bases between.

The chain combines TRBV12-3 or TRBV12-4 with TRBJ1-1, with TRBD1 as a possible D gene (5 bases). There are 15 residues in the CDR3. V lost 6 bases to trimming and J lost 7 bases, with 21 bases between them. For the CDR3, the DNA is TGTGCCAGCAGGGGACCCCCGGGGGGTCTTCGTGAAGCTTTCTTT. It translates to CASRGPPGGLREAFF.

The genes are TRBV10-2 and TRBJ2-7; 11 positions agree with TRBD1. The CDR3 covers 14 residues. Germline-derived CDR1 and CDR2 are WSHSY and SAAADI. V lost 5 bases to trimming and J lost 7 bases; unmatched junction nucleotides: 7. The CDR3 DNA sequence: TGCGCCAGCAGTCGCGGACAGGGGGCGCTTGAGCAGTACTTC. It is translated as CASSRGQGALEQYF.

The chain joins TRBV3-1 to TRBJ1-1, with D possibly TRBD1 on 5 matching bases. The germline V gene has CDR1 LGHDT and CDR2 YNNKEL (reference sequence). This CDR3 comprises 13 residues. Trimming shortened V by 4 bases and J by 7 bases, and 13 bases separated the two germline ends. The CDR3 loop is CASSLTRQGEAFF. Here the CDR3 DNA reads TGTGCCAGCAGCCTTACTCGGCAGGGTGAAGCTTTCTTT.

The genes are TRBV20-1 and TRBJ2-7; the D call may be TRBD1 or TRBD2 (5 bases each). Germline V gene sequence: CDR1 DFQATT, CDR2 SNEGSKA (reference sequence). The CDR3 length is 13 residues. Trimming stripped 1 base from V and 0 bases from J, with 7 bases between. CDR3 DNA sequence: TGCAGTGCTAGAGGGGACGGCTCCTACGAGCAGTACTTC. Amino acid sequence: CSARGDGSYEQYF.

Concerning this clonotype: One end of the junction varies from germline; a read error may be responsible. The V and J genes are TRBV7-2 and TRBJ1-2, with a tentative D call TRBD1 (5 bases). Germline V lookup: CDR1 SGHTA, CDR2 FQGNSA. The CDR3 covers 14 residues. CDR3 in amino acids: CASSPGGGTFGLFF. In DNA form, the CDR3 reads TGTGCCAGCAGCCCCGGGGGGGGGACGTTCGGACTTTTTTTC. Complete variable domain (other parts from reference TRBV7-2 and TRBJ1-2): GAGVSQSPSNKVTEKGKDVELRCDPISGHTALYWYRQSLGQGLEFLIYFQGNSAPDKSGLPSDRFSAERTGGSVSTLTIQRTQQEDSAVYLCASSPGGGTFGLFFGSGTRLTVV.

V gene TRBV4-1 combines with J gene TRBJ2-7; D is perhaps TRBD1 (6 bases). The V end lost 3 bases, the J end lost 5 bases, and 29 bases lay between the germline ends. This CDR3 contains 19 residues. Germline CDR1 reads MGHRA; CDR2 reads YSYEKL. CDR3 residues: CASSQELYSGVISNHEQYF. CDR3 coding DNA: TGCGCCAGCAGCCAGGAGCTATATTCAGGGGTGATTTCAAACCACGAGCAGTACTTC.

CDR3 amino acids: CASSQVPGKEQFF. DNA of the CDR3: TGTGCCAGCAGCCAAGTACCGGGCAAAGAGCAGTTCTTC. The chain combines TRBV3-1 with TRBJ2-1; D is unclear. Trimming pared 1 base from V and 10 bases from J, leaving 11 bases between. Germline lookup yields CDR1 LGHDT and CDR2 YNNKEL (reference sequence). The CDR3 length is 13 residues.

J is TRBJ2-1 and V is TRBV5-4; either TRBD1 or TRBD2 may fit D (7 bases each). From germline, CDR1 is SGHNT and CDR2 YYREEE (reference sequence). V shed 4 bases and J shed 7 bases, with 18 bases lying between them. The CDR3 is 15 amino acids. This CDR3 reads CASSLRGGNLNEQFF. As DNA, the CDR3 is TGTGCCAGCAGCCTCAGGGGGGGAAATCTAAATGAGCAGTTCTTC.

This clonotype occurred once. The rearrangement links TRBV28 to TRBJ1-1; TRBD1 is a possible D gene (5 bases). The ends were cut back, 3 bases at V and 1 base at J, with 9 bases in the middle. CDR1 and CDR2 from the germline V gene are MDHEN and SYDVKM. This CDR3 spans 14 amino acids. This chain's CDR3 is CASSFGDSNTEAFF. CDR3 DNA sequence: TGTGCCAGCAGTTTTGGGGACTCGAACACTGAAGCTTTCTTT.

In this sample, this clonotype turned up once. V and J are TRBV2 and TRBJ2-5; 7 bases are a match to TRBD1. Trimming took 11 bases from V and 7 from J; bases not matched to a gene: 7. Per germline, CDR1 SNHLY and CDR2 FYNNEI. The CDR3 has 11 amino acids. As DNA, the CDR3 is TGTGCCGGACAGGTCCTGGGGACCCAGTACTTC. It yields the protein CAGQVLGTQYF.

The chain couples TRBV29-1 to TRBJ2-7; 9 bases match TRBD2. The CDR3 sequence is 15 residues long. CDR1 and CDR2 (germline): SQVTM, ANQGSEA. With V trimmed by 4 bases and J by 3 bases, 10 bases remained unmatched. The CDR3 here is CSVGFETSGDYEQYF. CDR3 in DNA: TGCAGCGTTGGTTTCGAGACTAGCGGAGACTACGAGCAGTACTTC.

The chain is built from TRBV18 and TRBJ1-1; a weak D match, TRBD1 (6 bases). Per germline, CDR1 KGHSH and CDR2 LQKENI. This CDR3 spans 13 amino acids. V was pared by 3 bases and J by 4 bases, with 9 bases between. In DNA, the CDR3 is TGTGCCAGCTCACCCCGGGACACCACTGAAGCTTTCTTT. Translating gives CASSPRDTTEAFF. The full variable domain, rest sourced from reference TRBV18 and TRBJ1-1, is NAGVMQNPRHLVRRRGQEARLRCSPMKGHSHVYWYRQLPEEGLKFMVYLQKENIIDESGMPKERFSAEFPKEGPSILRIQQVVRGDSAAYFCASSPRDTTEAFFGQGTRLTVV.

This chain joins TRBV5-1 and TRBJ2-5; D might be TRBD2 (5 bases). Germline lookup yields CDR1 SGHRS and CDR2 YFSETQ. Trimming cost V 0 bases and J 5 bases, with 8 bases left between them. The CDR3 consists of 13 residues. The CDR3 sequence: CASSLARVETQYF. In nucleotides, the CDR3 is TGCGCCAGCAGCTTGGCGAGGGTGGAGACCCAGTACTTC.

This rearrangement joins TRBV6-5 to TRBJ1-2; D may be TRBD1 (6 bases). Per the germline V gene, CDR1 is MNHEY and CDR2 is SVGAGI. The V end was cut by 2 bases, the J end by 1 base, with 11 bases between. This CDR3 spans 15 amino acids. CDR3 bases: TGTGCCAGCAGTTACGCAGGGGCACTTAACTATGGCTACACCTTC. As protein: CASSYAGALNYGYTF.